The 5 T cell receptor beta chains reported below all come from one sample, sequenced in a study of T cells in Graves' hyperthyroidism and ophthalmopathy. The TCR beta CDR3 regions underwent amplification using RNA transcripts as the source. Using the HTBI primer set, a first-round RT-PCR was run on the TCR CDR3. From the multiplex PCR reads, TCRdb called clonotypes with MiXCR, one entry per CDR3 protein. The sample records approximately 300,000 distinct CDR3 sequences, approximately 18% being singletons. Sequencing was done on a sample of blood. Receptors were obtained from a man between 45 and 60 years old with Graves' ophthalmopathy.

The J gene is TRBJ2-1, the V gene TRBV27; D ambiguous. Trimming pared 7 bases from V and 0 bases from J, leaving 13 bases between. CDR3 length: 15 amino acids. Germline V gene data show CDR1 as MNHEY and CDR2 as SMNVEV (reference sequence). CDR3 in amino acids: CASTARVASYNEQFF. The CDR3 nucleotides read TGTGCCAGCACCGCCCGGGTAGCCTCCTACAATGAGCAGTTCTTC.

With regard to this clonotype: Because it lacks the conserved phenylalanine or tryptophan at the end, this CDR3 is likely a read error. The gene calls are TRBV10-2 and TRBJ2-7; D may be TRBD1 or TRBD2 (5 bases each). The V end lost 1 base, the J end lost 7 bases, and 11 bases lay between the germline ends. CDR3 length: 13 residues. Looked up from germline, CDR1 is WSHSY and CDR2 is SAAADI. The CDR3 coding sequence is TGCGCCAGCAGTGAGTATGGGGACCGGGAGCAGTACCTC. This codes for CASSEYGDREQYL.

This clonotype occurred many times. The CDR3 nucleotides read TGTGCCAGCAGCCGACAGGGGGCCTACGAGCAGTACTTC. This translates into CASSRQGAYEQYF. This chain joins TRBV28 and TRBJ2-7; 9 bases line up with TRBD1. After removal of 6 bases from V and 2 bases from J, the junction contained 2 bases not matched to a gene. Germline CDR1 and CDR2: MDHEN and SYDVKM. The CDR3 has 13 residues.

The V call is TRBV20-1, the J call TRBJ1-4; TRBD1 might be the D (5 bases). V gave up 6 bases and J gave up 4 bases, with 18 bases separating them. Germline assignment: CDR1 DFQATT and CDR2 SNEGSKA (reference sequence). This CDR3 comprises 15 residues. The CDR3 reads CSAMSRGRGNEKLFF. Written as DNA, the CDR3 is TGCAGTGCCATGTCCCGGGGGAGAGGTAATGAAAAACTGTTTTTT.

Ten or more counts support this clonotype. The J gene is TRBJ1-1, the V gene TRBV2; D gene unclear. CDR1 SNHLY and CDR2 FYNNEI come from the germline V gene. The CDR3 totals 14 residues. Trimming removed 3 bases at V and 0 bases at J, with 8 bases between. In DNA form, the CDR3 reads TGTGCCAGCAGTGAGGAGGTTTTGAACACTGAAGCTTTCTTT. This encodes CASSEEVLNTEAFF.